This entry lists 10 T cell receptor beta chains sequenced from one sample in a study of shared clonotypes between healthy human individuals. Method: immunoSEQ multiplex PCR; TCRdb's copy keeps in-frame clones and lacks some. The sample holds a few million clones; roughly 92% are singletons and the top ten take around 0.14%. The sequenced sample was naive CD4+ T cells sorted from blood. The subset is: CD45RA+ positively selected. These receptors all stem from a man between 18 and 35 years old in good health.

This rearrangement joins TRBV7-8 to TRBJ2-3, with unresolved D. The germline V and J ends were trimmed by 4 bases and 7 bases, with 12 bases remaining between them. CDR3 size: 13 residues. CDR1 and CDR2 from the germline V gene are SGHVS and FQNEAQ. CDR3: CASSSQPPNTQYF. The DNA of the CDR3 is TGTGCCAGCAGCTCCCAGCCCCCAAATACGCAGTATTTT.

CDR3 sequence reads: CATTDRLNQPQHF. CDR3 sequence (DNA): TGTGCCACTACGGACAGGCTTAATCAGCCCCAGCATTTT. The rearrangement links TRBV15 to TRBJ1-5; 7 bases align to TRBD1. The V gene's germline CDR1 is LNHNV and CDR2 YYDKDF (reference sequence). The CDR3 covers 13 residues. J was trimmed by 4 bases and V by 9 bases; bases with no gene match: 6.

To note about this clone: The same CDR3 also results from other DNA sequences found in this sample. The chain is built from TRBV14 and TRBJ2-7; D not certain. Trimming cost V 1 base and J 6 bases, with 4 bases left between them. This CDR3 comprises 11 residues. Germline CDR1 reads SGHDN; CDR2 reads FVKESK. DNA for the CDR3: TGTGCCAGCAGCCAAGTCGGCGAGCAGTACTTC. This gives the protein CASSQVGEQYF.

The chain has TRBV6-1 and TRBJ1-2; a weak D match, TRBD1 (5 bases). This CDR3 spans 15 amino acids. V was clipped by 4 bases and J by 6 bases, with 18 bases between them. Germline-derived CDR1 and CDR2 are MNHNS and SASEGT. The CDR3 here is CASSVGTGRSNGYTF. CDR3 nucleotides: TGTGCCAGCAGTGTAGGGACGGGGAGGTCGAATGGCTACACCTTC.

On this clone: This sample also contains other DNA sequences that code for the same CDR3. This sequence joins TRBV2 and TRBJ2-5; D possibly corresponds to TRBD1 (5 bases). Per the germline V gene, CDR1 is SNHLY and CDR2 is FYNNEI. The CDR3 loop spans 12 amino acids. Between the trimmed V and J ends, which lost 3 bases and 4 bases, there was a span of 6 bases. CDR3 sequence (DNA): TGTGCCAGCAGTGACAGGGCAGAGACCCAGTACTTC. It is translated as CASSDRAETQYF.

This clone was seen a single time. The chain is built from TRBV14 and TRBJ2-3; D is possibly TRBD1 or TRBD2 (5 bases each). Germline V lookup: CDR1 SGHDN, CDR2 FVKESK. The CDR3 runs to 13 residues. The V and J ends lost 0 bases and 6 bases respectively, with 7 bases between them. Here the CDR3 reads CASSQDWGDTQYF. CDR3 nucleotides: TGTGCCAGCAGCCAAGATTGGGGGGATACGCAGTATTTT.

Concerning this clone: This specimen includes other DNA sequences encoding the same CDR3. The chain is built from TRBV7-2 and TRBJ2-1, with TRBD2 matching over 8 bases. Germline CDR1 and CDR2: SGHTA and FQGNSA. V trimming: 3 bases; J trimming: 0 bases; junction bases outside the gene matches: 1. The length of the CDR3 is 15 residues. CDR3 DNA sequence: TGTGCCAGCAGCTTGAGCGGGGGCTCCTACAATGAGCAGTTCTTC. Protein sequence: CASSLSGGSYNEQFF. The full variable domain, its missing parts supplied by reference TRBV7-2 and TRBJ2-1, is GAGVSQSPSNKVTEKGKDVELRCDPISGHTALYWYRQSLGQGLEFLIYFQGNSAPDKSGLPSDRFSAERTGGSVSTLTIQRTQQEDSAVYLCASSLSGGSYNEQFFGPGTRLTVL.

The chain joins TRBV7-2 to TRBJ1-2; D remains ambiguous. CDR3 length: 12 residues. Germline lookup yields CDR1 SGHTA and CDR2 FQGNSA. V was pared by 3 bases and J by 4 bases, with 6 bases between. The CDR3 nucleotides read TGTGCCAGCAGCTTTGGGTTCTATGGCTACACCTTC. It specifies CASSFGFYGYTF.

This clone has a single count. The sample has other DNA sequences that encode this CDR3 too. V and J are TRBV28 and TRBJ2-3; D is possibly TRBD2 (6 bases). Germline assignment: CDR1 MDHEN and CDR2 SYDVKM. V lost 2 bases, J lost 4 bases, and 7 bases lay in between. This CDR3 is 13 amino acids long. CDR3 loop: CASSLTGADTQYF. Written as DNA, the CDR3 is TGTGCCAGCAGTTTAACGGGAGCAGATACGCAGTATTTT.

The CDR3 spells CASSVEGGTYEQYF. DNA for the CDR3: TGTGCCAGCAGTGTTGAGGGCGGAACCTACGAGCAGTACTTC. This rearrangement joins TRBV2 to TRBJ2-7; D might be TRBD2 (5 bases). The CDR3 loop spans 14 amino acids. V was cut by 4 bases and J by 2 bases, with 12 bases left in between. Germline V CDR1 and CDR2: SNHLY, FYNNEI.